Listed below are T cell receptor beta chains from one sample, sequenced in a study of T-cell memory formation after mild COVID-19. MiXCR, run by TCRdb on the 5' RACE reads, gives a single entry per CDR3 protein. The table records around 200,000 distinct CDR3 sequences, roughly 18% of them present only once. Sequencing was performed on PBMCs or a T cell subset sorted from them (not recorded which). These receptors all stem from a young man who had mild COVID-19 (a few samples of this study predate the infection). Cell type and time point are not known. CDR3s include the opening cysteine and the closing phenylalanine or tryptophan. The D gene is left open where the match is weak. A row's size may be missing; if present it is once, few, many or a size class.

V gene	D gene	clone size	J gene	CDR3 protein	CDR3 DNA
TRBV9	.	.	TRBJ2-4	CASSVEGWPKNIQYF	TGTGCCAGCAGCGTAGAGGGGTGGCCCAAAAACATTCAGTACTTC
TRBV5-1	.	few	TRBJ2-5	CASSSRQVRGETQYF	TGCGCCAGCAGCTCGCGACAGGTCCGCGGAGAGACCCAGTACTTC
TRBV3-1	.	.	TRBJ2-3	CASSQSRIDTQYF	TGTGCCAGCAGCCAATCCAGGATAGATACGCAGTATTTT
TRBV7-8	.	few	TRBJ1-4	CASSPGHEKLFF	TGTGCCAGCAGCCCCGGGCATGAAAAACTGTTTTTT
TRBV7-2	.	few	TRBJ2-7	CASSQEGQTFYEQYF	TGTGCCAGCAGCCAGGAGGGACAGACTTTCTACGAGCAGTACTTC
TRBV5-6	.	.	TRBJ1-1	CASTRGSGAEAFF	TGTGCCAGCACCCGGGGTTCGGGGGCTGAAGCTTTCTTT
TRBV20-1	.	.	TRBJ2-5	CSARGDLEAF	TGCAGTGCTAGAGGCGACTTAGAGGCCTTC
TRBV24-1	.	.	TRBJ2-1	CATSDYTPSSYNEQFF	TGTGCCACCAGTGACTATACTCCGAGCTCCTACAATGAGCAGTTCTTC
TRBV7-2	.	many	TRBJ1-2	CASSLVQGTGYTF	TGTGCCAGCAGCTTAGTACAGGGTACTGGCTACACCTTC
TRBV2	.	few	TRBJ2-2	CASSGERMSGELFF	TGTGCCAGCAGTGGGGAGCGCATGTCAGGGGAGCTGTTTTTT
TRBV7-3	.	few	TRBJ2-3	CASSPGGGTQYF	TGTGCCAGCAGCCCTGGGGGTGGTACGCAGTATTTT
TRBV7-9	TRBD1	few	TRBJ1-1	CASSRDRGPEAFF	TGTGCCAGCAGCCGGGACAGAGGACCTGAAGCTTTCTTT
TRBV14	.	few	TRBJ2-3	CASSPLGGQGTDTQYF	TGTGCCAGCAGCCCCTTGGGAGGACAGGGCACAGATACGCAGTATTTT
TRBV7-2	.	few	TRBJ1-2	CASTSPAQGLGYGYTF	TGTGCCAGCACCTCCCCAGCGCAGGGCCTTGGCTATGGCTACACCTTC
TRBV7-3	TRBD1	.	TRBJ1-2	CASSLSGTGPYGYTF	TGTGCCAGCAGCTTAAGTGGGACAGGGCCTTATGGCTACACCTTC
TRBV12-3/TRBV12-4	.	.	TRBJ1-6	CASSLGGHNSPLHF	TGTGCCAGCAGTTTAGGCGGGCATAATTCACCCCTCCACTTT
TRBV19	.	few	TRBJ2-7	CASSKFGQSYEQYF	TGTGCCAGTAGTAAATTTGGACAATCCTACGAGCAGTACTTC
TRBV7-6	TRBD2	once	TRBJ2-5	CASSSSGPGETQYF	TGTGCCAGCAGCTCTAGCGGCCCGGGGGAGACCCAGTACTTC
TRBV21-1	.	few	TRBJ2-2	CASSKWGREGTGELFF	TGTGCCAGCAGCAAATGGGGCCGCGAGGGCACCGGGGAGCTGTTTTTT
TRBV5-1	TRBD1	few	TRBJ2-1	CASSIGQGPDEQFF	TGCGCCAGCAGCATAGGACAGGGCCCCGATGAGCAGTTCTTC
TRBV29-1	TRBD1	many	TRBJ2-1	CSVHTGGPQQFF	TGCAGCGTACACACAGGGGGCCCCCAGCAGTTCTTC
TRBV20-1	TRBD2	.	TRBJ2-5	CSAPPGGQETQYF	TGCAGTGCTCCTCCGGGGGGGCAAGAGACCCAGTACTTC
TRBV7-2	.	.	TRBJ2-3	CASSLMTDTQYF	TGTGCCAGCAGCTTAATGACAGATACGCAGTATTTT
TRBV7-9	TRBD1	.	TRBJ1-1	CASSRGTGFMNTEAFF	TGTGCCAGCAGCCGGGGGACAGGGTTTATGAACACTGAAGCTTTCTTT
TRBV2	.	.	TRBJ1-2	CASRGFEDYGYTF	TGTGCCAGCAGGGGGTTCGAAGACTATGGCTACACCTTC
TRBV5-1	.	.	TRBJ2-5	CASSYGGGGQETQYF	TGCGCCAGCAGCTATGGAGGGGGGGGTCAAGAGACCCAGTACTTC
TRBV5-6	.	.	TRBJ1-6	CASSAGLTSSYNSPLHF	TGTGCCAGCAGCGCGGGACTTACGAGCTCCTATAATTCACCCCTCCACTTT
TRBV25-1	TRBD2	few	TRBJ2-1	CASSARSPGLAPQFF	TGTGCCAGCAGTGCTCGATCCCCGGGACTAGCGCCCCAGTTCTTC
TRBV6-2/TRBV6-3	.	.	TRBJ2-7	CASSYRRGYEQYF	TGTGCCAGCAGTTACCGAAGGGGATACGAGCAGTACTTC
TRBV20-1	TRBD1	.	TRBJ1-1	CSARANRGPRNTEAFF	TGCAGTGCTAGAGCAAACAGGGGGCCGAGGAACACTGAAGCTTTCTTT
TRBV18	.	.	TRBJ2-7	CASSDSPNYEQYF	TGTGCCAGCTCAGACAGTCCCAACTACGAGCAGTACTTC
TRBV7-2	.	few	TRBJ2-3	CASSLTYSDTQYF	TGTGCCAGCAGCTTGACTTATTCAGATACGCAGTATTTT
TRBV2	TRBD2	few	TRBJ2-5	CASRTSNQETQYF	TGTGCCTCCCGGACTAGCAACCAAGAGACCCAGTACTTC
TRBV20-1	.	.	TRBJ1-5	CGIQGDGNQPQHF	TGCGGGATACAGGGAGACGGCAATCAGCCCCAGCATTTT
TRBV6-5	.	few	TRBJ1-2	CASRREKRPYGYTF	TGTGCCAGCAGACGGGAAAAGCGCCCCTATGGCTACACCTTC
TRBV7-2	TRBD1	few	TRBJ2-7	CASSLEGTAMYF	TGTGCCAGCAGCTTAGAGGGGACAGCTATGTACTTC
TRBV9	.	few	TRBJ2-1	CASSPLTDPQFF	TGTGCCAGCAGCCCCCTGACAGATCCTCAGTTCTTC
TRBV15	.	.	TRBJ1-1	CATSRDPGTEAFF	TGTGCCACCAGCAGAGATCCGGGGACTGAAGCTTTCTTT
TRBV15	.	.	TRBJ2-3	CATSRDALAGDTQYF	TGTGCCACCAGCAGAGACGCCCTGGCCGGGGATACGCAGTATTTT
TRBV6-5	.	many	TRBJ2-3	CATQTPLTDTQYF	TGTGCCACCCAGACCCCCCTCACAGATACGCAGTATTTT
TRBV27	.	.	TRBJ1-6	CASSLGPKPNSPLHF	TGTGCCAGCAGTTTAGGTCCCAAGCCGAATTCACCCCTCCACTTT
TRBV20-1	.	.	TRBJ1-2	CSASAGSANYGYTF	TGCAGTGCTAGCGCAGGGAGTGCAAACTATGGCTACACCTTC
TRBV2	.	.	TRBJ2-1	CASSGIYNEQFF	TGTGCCAGCAGCGGTATATACAATGAGCAGTTCTTC